This T cell receptor beta chain stems from a study of OX40 agonist ivuxolimab in advanced cancers. TCRdb's copy holds only in-frame clones and misses some; the assay was immunoSEQ multiplex PCR. The sample yields about 57,000 clones, about 83% seen once. The CDR3 runs to 14 residues. V was clipped by 6 bases and J by 2 bases, with 13 bases between them. Germline values: CDR1 MDHEN, CDR2 SYDVKM. The chain recombines TRBV28 with TRBJ2-5, with no clear D. The sample in question was CD4+ or CD8+ T cells sorted from blood, obtained in a trial of the OX40 agonist ivuxolimab. This receptor was taken from an adult with an advanced solid tumor such as melanoma, head and neck, liver or kidney cancer. CDR3 nucleotides: TGTGCCAGCAGAAATCATGGCGGTCAAGAGACCCAGTACTTC. Translating gives CASRNHGGQETQYF.